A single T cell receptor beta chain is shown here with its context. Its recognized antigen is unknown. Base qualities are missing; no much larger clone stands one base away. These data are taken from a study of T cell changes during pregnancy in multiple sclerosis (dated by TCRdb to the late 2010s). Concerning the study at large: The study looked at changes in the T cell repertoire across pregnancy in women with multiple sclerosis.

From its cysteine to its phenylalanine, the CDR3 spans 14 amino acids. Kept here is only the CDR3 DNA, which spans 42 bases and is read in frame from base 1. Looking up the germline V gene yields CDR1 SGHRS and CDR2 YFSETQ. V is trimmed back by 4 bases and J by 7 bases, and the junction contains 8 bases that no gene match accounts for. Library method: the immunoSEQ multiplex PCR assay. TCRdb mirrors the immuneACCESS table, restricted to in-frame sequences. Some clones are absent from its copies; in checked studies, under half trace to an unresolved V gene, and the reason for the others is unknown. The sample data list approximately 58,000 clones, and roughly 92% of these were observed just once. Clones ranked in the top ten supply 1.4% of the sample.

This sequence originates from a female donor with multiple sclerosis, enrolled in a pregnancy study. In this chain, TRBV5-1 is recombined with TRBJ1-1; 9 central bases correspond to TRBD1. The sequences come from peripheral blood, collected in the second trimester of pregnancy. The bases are TGCGCCAGCAGCCCGGGGACAGGGCAGGATGAAGCTTTCTTT. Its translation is CASSPGTGQDEAFF. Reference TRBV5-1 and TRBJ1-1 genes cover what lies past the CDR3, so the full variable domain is KAGVTQTPRYLIKTRGQQVTLSCSPISGHRSVSWYQQTPGQGLQFLFEYFSETQRNKGNFPGRFSGRQFSNSRSEMNVSTLELGDSALYLCASSPGTGQDEAFFGQGTRLTVV.